This T cell receptor (beta chain) is drawn from a study of CD8 T cells in Susac syndrome. V was clipped by 11 bases and J by 1 base; unmatched bases: 10. CDR3 length equals 15 residues. CDR1 is LNHDA, CDR2 SQIVND, per germline (reference sequence). Reverse transcription used about 0.45 to 1 ug RNA and random hexamers. An immunoSEQ multiplex PCR amplified TCR beta CDR3 over 54 Vbeta and 13 Jbeta. TCRdb re-called the immunoSEQ multiplex PCR reads with MiXCR, one entry per CDR3 protein. The sample carries approximately 180,000 distinct CDR3 sequences, around 90% recorded once. The chain joins TRBV19 to TRBJ1-5; the match to TRBD1 covers 8 bases. The sequencing sample was made of CD4+ T cells from PBMCs. This TCR came from a human donor with Susac syndrome. The CDR3 region is CAADSGQESNQPQHF. The DNA for the CDR3 is TGTGCCGCAGACTCGGGACAGGAGAGCAATCAGCCCCAGCATTTT.